Listed below are T cell receptor beta chains from one sample, sequenced in a study of T-cell reconstitution after alpha-beta-depleted transplantation in children. TCRdb fed the PCR reads into MiXCR, producing one record per CDR3 protein. The data hold hundreds of thousands of distinct CDR3 sequences, with roughly 17% observed a single time. The source was PBMCs from the stem cell graft donor, collected from the stem cell graft. These receptors all stem from a human donor who donated a stem cell graft to a child with acute myeloid leukemia. Both conserved end residues are part of each CDR3. Each record gives: J gene, clone size, V gene, D gene, CDR3 protein, CDR3 DNA. A D gene is named only where the DNA matches it firmly. Part of the rows lack a size; the others show once, few, many or a class for expanded clones.

j_gene: TRBJ2-7; abundance: many; v_gene: TRBV20-1; d_gene: -; CDR3aa: CSAKSSYEQYF; CDR3nt: TGCAGTGCCAAGAGTTCCTACGAGCAGTACTTC
j_gene: TRBJ2-5; abundance: many; v_gene: TRBV20-1; d_gene: -; CDR3aa: CSARGSVQETQYF; CDR3nt: TGCAGTGCTAGGGGCAGCGTTCAAGAGACCCAGTACTTC
j_gene: TRBJ2-3; abundance: -; v_gene: TRBV20-1; d_gene: -; CDR3aa: CSARRGLPQYF; CDR3nt: TGCAGTGCTAGAAGAGGACTCCCCCAGTATTTT
j_gene: TRBJ2-5; abundance: -; v_gene: TRBV5-6; d_gene: -; CDR3aa: CASSWGRGGLQETQYF; CDR3nt: TGTGCCAGCAGCTGGGGGCGGGGAGGCCTCCAAGAGACCCAGTACTTC
j_gene: TRBJ2-2; abundance: few; v_gene: TRBV6-1; d_gene: TRBD1; CDR3aa: CASRPGQGRLNTGELFF; CDR3nt: TGTGCCAGCAGACCGGGACAGGGGAGGTTGAACACCGGGGAGCTGTTTTTT
j_gene: TRBJ1-1; abundance: many; v_gene: TRBV29-1; d_gene: -; CDR3aa: CSVERTQNTEAFF; CDR3nt: TGCAGCGTTGAACGGACGCAGAACACTGAAGCTTTCTTT
j_gene: TRBJ2-3; abundance: many; v_gene: TRBV6-5; d_gene: -; CDR3aa: CASSSGVYTQYF; CDR3nt: TGTGCCAGCAGTTCCGGGGTGTATACGCAGTATTTT
j_gene: TRBJ2-1; abundance: few; v_gene: TRBV6-1; d_gene: TRBD2; CDR3aa: CASTNSGGSNEQFF; CDR3nt: TGTGCCAGCACAAATAGCGGGGGGTCCAATGAGCAGTTCTTC
j_gene: TRBJ2-7; abundance: many; v_gene: TRBV10-3; d_gene: -; CDR3aa: CAISVYREAYEQYF; CDR3nt: TGTGCCATCAGTGTTTACAGGGAGGCCTACGAGCAGTACTTC
j_gene: TRBJ1-6; abundance: many; v_gene: TRBV4-3; d_gene: -; CDR3aa: CASSPEGDSPLHF; CDR3nt: TGCGCCAGCAGCCCAGAGGGAGATTCACCCCTCCACTTT
j_gene: TRBJ1-2; abundance: many; v_gene: TRBV15; d_gene: -; CDR3aa: CATSRPEDYGYTF; CDR3nt: TGTGCCACCAGTCGGCCAGAGGACTATGGCTACACCTTC
j_gene: TRBJ2-3; abundance: once; v_gene: TRBV28; d_gene: -; CDR3aa: CASCRGNTDTQYF; CDR3nt: TGTGCCAGCTGTCGGGGTAATACAGATACGCAGTATTTT
j_gene: TRBJ2-3; abundance: few; v_gene: TRBV7-8; d_gene: -; CDR3aa: CASSLIIGGGRGNTQYF; CDR3nt: TGTGCCAGCAGCTTAATCATCGGGGGCGGCCGAGGAAATACGCAGTATTTT
j_gene: TRBJ1-5; abundance: -; v_gene: TRBV10-3; d_gene: -; CDR3aa: CAISEGRVGQPQHF; CDR3nt: TGTGCCATCAGTGAGGGCAGGGTGGGGCAGCCCCAGCATTTT
j_gene: TRBJ2-7; abundance: many; v_gene: TRBV7-9; d_gene: TRBD1; CDR3aa: CASSPGTGSEQYF; CDR3nt: TGTGCCAGCAGCCCCGGGACAGGGAGTGAGCAGTACTTC
j_gene: TRBJ2-2; abundance: many; v_gene: TRBV7-7; d_gene: -; CDR3aa: CASSPWAQGPYANTGELFF; CDR3nt: TGTGCCAGCAGCCCCTGGGCCCAGGGGCCATACGCGAACACCGGGGAGCTGTTTTTT
j_gene: TRBJ2-1; abundance: -; v_gene: TRBV24-1; d_gene: -; CDR3aa: CATSDFRSNEQFF; CDR3nt: TGTGCCACCAGTGATTTCAGGAGTAATGAGCAGTTCTTC
j_gene: TRBJ2-1; abundance: many; v_gene: TRBV9; d_gene: TRBD2; CDR3aa: CASSATSGGGNEQFF; CDR3nt: TGTGCCAGCAGCGCGACTAGCGGGGGGGGTAATGAGCAGTTCTTC
j_gene: TRBJ2-5; abundance: many; v_gene: TRBV20-1; d_gene: -; CDR3aa: CSAIPEDRQETQYF; CDR3nt: TGCAGTGCTATCCCTGAGGACAGACAAGAGACCCAGTACTTC
j_gene: TRBJ2-3; abundance: few; v_gene: TRBV24-1; d_gene: -; CDR3aa: CATSDSGPTDTQYF; CDR3nt: TGTGCCACCAGTGATTCCGGTCCCACAGATACGCAGTATTTT
j_gene: TRBJ2-5; abundance: -; v_gene: TRBV20-1; d_gene: TRBD2; CDR3aa: CSARVKTSGGGTQYF; CDR3nt: TGCAGTGCTAGAGTTAAAACTAGCGGGGGGGGGACCCAGTACTTC
j_gene: TRBJ2-3; abundance: few; v_gene: TRBV4-1; d_gene: TRBD2; CDR3aa: CASSQVTSEGDTQYF; CDR3nt: TGCGCCAGCAGCCAAGTTACTAGCGAAGGAGATACGCAGTATTTT
j_gene: TRBJ1-1; abundance: -; v_gene: TRBV12-3/TRBV12-4; d_gene: TRBD1; CDR3aa: CASSLRRGQGAFF; CDR3nt: TGTGCCAGCAGTTTAAGGAGGGGACAGGGGGCTTTCTTT
j_gene: TRBJ2-7; abundance: many; v_gene: TRBV20-1; d_gene: -; CDR3aa: CSARPLGYEQYF; CDR3nt: TGCAGTGCTAGGCCCCTCGGCTACGAGCAGTACTTC
j_gene: TRBJ2-4; abundance: few; v_gene: TRBV25-1; d_gene: -; CDR3aa: CASSDPRRKNIQYF; CDR3nt: TGTGCCAGCAGTGACCCGCGGCGCAAAAACATTCAGTACTTC
j_gene: TRBJ2-1; abundance: many; v_gene: TRBV20-1; d_gene: -; CDR3aa: CSASLNVGTLSSYNEQFF; CDR3nt: TGCAGTGCTAGCTTAAACGTGGGGACCTTAAGCTCCTACAATGAGCAGTTCTTC
j_gene: TRBJ2-5; abundance: few; v_gene: TRBV7-2; d_gene: -; CDR3aa: CASSLEGTTPQETQYF; CDR3nt: TGTGCCAGCAGCTTAGAGGGAACCACTCCTCAAGAGACCCAGTACTTC
j_gene: TRBJ2-5; abundance: -; v_gene: TRBV20-1; d_gene: -; CDR3aa: CSAPPLADHQETQYF; CDR3nt: TGCAGTGCCCCACCCCTGGCGGACCACCAAGAGACCCAGTACTTC
j_gene: TRBJ2-3; abundance: -; v_gene: TRBV7-2; d_gene: -; CDR3aa: CASIGLAGGDTQYF; CDR3nt: TGTGCCAGCATCGGGCTTGCCGGTGGTGATACGCAGTATTTT
j_gene: TRBJ1-3; abundance: -; v_gene: TRBV9; d_gene: -; CDR3aa: CASEAGNTIYF; CDR3nt: TGTGCCAGCGAAGCTGGAAACACCATATATTTT
j_gene: TRBJ2-1; abundance: -; v_gene: TRBV7-9; d_gene: -; CDR3aa: CASSVLVSSYNEQFF; CDR3nt: TGTGCCAGCAGCGTCCTAGTGAGCTCCTACAATGAGCAGTTCTTC
j_gene: TRBJ1-1; abundance: few; v_gene: TRBV7-2; d_gene: -; CDR3aa: CASSLRGDFGKDTEAFF; CDR3nt: TGTGCCAGCAGCTTACGAGGGGACTTCGGGAAGGACACTGAAGCTTTCTTT
j_gene: TRBJ2-1; abundance: -; v_gene: TRBV11-2; d_gene: TRBD2; CDR3aa: CASSFLAGGPGEQFF; CDR3nt: TGTGCCAGCAGCTTCCTAGCGGGGGGGCCGGGGGAGCAGTTCTTC
j_gene: TRBJ2-2; abundance: few; v_gene: TRBV10-3; d_gene: -; CDR3aa: CAISPGGRPGELFF; CDR3nt: TGTGCCATCAGTCCCGGGGGGCGGCCCGGGGAGCTGTTTTTT
j_gene: TRBJ1-2; abundance: -; v_gene: TRBV12-3/TRBV12-4; d_gene: -; CDR3aa: CASSLAISLESLAGYGYTF; CDR3nt: TGTGCCAGCAGTTTAGCGATTAGCTTAGAAAGTCTGGCGGGCTATGGCTACACCTTC
j_gene: TRBJ1-5; abundance: -; v_gene: TRBV6-1; d_gene: TRBD1; CDR3aa: CASSLQRTGTTPQHF; CDR3nt: TGTGCCAGCAGTCTCCAGAGGACAGGGACTACGCCCCAGCATTTT
j_gene: TRBJ1-1; abundance: many; v_gene: TRBV7-6; d_gene: -; CDR3aa: CASSPSASLNTEAFF; CDR3nt: TGTGCCAGCAGCCCCTCGGCTTCCTTGAACACTGAAGCTTTCTTT
j_gene: TRBJ2-1; abundance: few; v_gene: TRBV7-9; d_gene: TRBD1; CDR3aa: CASSGTGQQFF; CDR3nt: TGTGCCAGCAGCGGGACAGGCCAGCAGTTCTTC
j_gene: TRBJ1-1; abundance: many; v_gene: TRBV7-2; d_gene: -; CDR3aa: CASSLAVGGETEAFF; CDR3nt: TGTGCCAGCAGCTTAGCGGTCGGGGGCGAAACTGAAGCTTTCTTT
j_gene: TRBJ2-1; abundance: few; v_gene: TRBV18; d_gene: -; CDR3aa: CASSPPRDVEQFF; CDR3nt: TGTGCCAGCTCACCACCAAGGGATGTTGAGCAGTTCTTC
j_gene: TRBJ1-4; abundance: few; v_gene: TRBV21-1; d_gene: -; CDR3aa: CASSKEGRETNEKLFF; CDR3nt: TGTGCCAGCAGCAAAGAAGGCAGGGAGACTAATGAAAAACTGTTTTTT
j_gene: TRBJ2-1; abundance: few; v_gene: TRBV20-1; d_gene: TRBD1; CDR3aa: CSAPGQGRRNEQFF; CDR3nt: TGCAGTGCCCCGGGACAGGGGAGGAGAAATGAGCAGTTCTTC
j_gene: TRBJ2-3; abundance: many; v_gene: TRBV12-3/TRBV12-4; d_gene: TRBD1; CDR3aa: CASNLDRPSTDTQYF; CDR3nt: TGTGCCAGCAACTTGGACAGGCCAAGCACAGATACGCAGTATTTT
j_gene: TRBJ2-1; abundance: -; v_gene: TRBV13; d_gene: TRBD2; CDR3aa: CASSPEGLAGDEQFF; CDR3nt: TGTGCCAGCAGCCCCGAGGGACTAGCGGGGGATGAGCAGTTCTTC
j_gene: TRBJ1-2; abundance: many; v_gene: TRBV20-1; d_gene: -; CDR3aa: CSARRPSLIYGYTF; CDR3nt: TGCAGTGCTAGAAGGCCCTCGCTTATCTATGGCTACACCTTC
j_gene: TRBJ1-5; abundance: many; v_gene: TRBV7-2; d_gene: -; CDR3aa: CASSPSLRQLRQPQHF; CDR3nt: TGTGCCAGCAGCCCCTCCCTTAGACAGCTACGGCAGCCCCAGCATTTT
j_gene: TRBJ1-4; abundance: many; v_gene: TRBV20-1; d_gene: -; CDR3aa: CSARVVPALDEKLFF; CDR3nt: TGCAGTGCTAGAGTCGTACCCGCTTTAGATGAAAAACTGTTTTTT
j_gene: TRBJ2-2; abundance: -; v_gene: TRBV20-1; d_gene: TRBD2; CDR3aa: CSARGPRSGGLRGGELFF; CDR3nt: TGCAGTGCTAGAGGCCCCCGAAGCGGGGGTCTCCGGGGCGGGGAGCTGTTTTTT
j_gene: TRBJ1-4; abundance: -; v_gene: TRBV7-2; d_gene: -; CDR3aa: CASSPSGREKLFF; CDR3nt: TGTGCCAGCAGCCCCTCCGGGAGGGAAAAACTGTTTTTT
j_gene: TRBJ1-1; abundance: many; v_gene: TRBV29-1; d_gene: -; CDR3aa: CSVARAMGPNTEAFF; CDR3nt: TGCAGCGTTGCCAGGGCGATGGGTCCAAACACTGAAGCTTTCTTT
j_gene: TRBJ2-2; abundance: -; v_gene: TRBV5-1; d_gene: TRBD1; CDR3aa: CASSLANRGGTGELFF; CDR3nt: TGCGCCAGCAGCTTGGCCAACAGGGGCGGCACCGGGGAGCTGTTTTTT
j_gene: TRBJ2-1; abundance: many; v_gene: TRBV7-2; d_gene: TRBD1; CDR3aa: CASSSQTGYTPNEQFF; CDR3nt: TGTGCCAGCAGCTCCCAGACAGGGTACACCCCAAATGAGCAGTTCTTC
j_gene: TRBJ2-3; abundance: -; v_gene: TRBV7-2; d_gene: -; CDR3aa: CASSLVSSAADTQYF; CDR3nt: TGTGCCAGCAGCTTAGTGTCGAGTGCGGCAGATACGCAGTATTTT
j_gene: TRBJ2-1; abundance: -; v_gene: TRBV12-3/TRBV12-4; d_gene: TRBD1; CDR3aa: CASSPRDRGDEQFF; CDR3nt: TGTGCCAGCAGTCCCCGGGACAGGGGCGATGAGCAGTTCTTC
j_gene: TRBJ2-1; abundance: -; v_gene: TRBV10-2; d_gene: TRBD2; CDR3aa: CASRIGLAGGEQFF; CDR3nt: TGCGCCAGCCGGATAGGACTAGCGGGGGGTGAGCAGTTCTTC